The 22 T cell receptor beta chains given below trace back to one sample, sequenced in a study of OX40 agonist ivuxolimab in advanced cancers. Repertoires were generated with immunoSEQ multiplex PCR, while TCRdb's copy carries only in-frame clones and drops some. The repertoire holds 78,000 or so clones, with roughly 92% as singletons. Sequencing used CD4+ or CD8+ T cells sorted from blood, obtained in a trial of the OX40 agonist ivuxolimab. These receptors originate from an adult with an advanced solid tumor such as melanoma, head and neck, liver or kidney cancer.

This clone appeared once. The chain combines TRBV5-4 with TRBJ2-3; D unresolved. Germline lookup yields CDR1 SGHNT and CDR2 YYREEE (reference sequence). V was shortened by 4 bases and J by 4 bases, with 4 bases between the two germline ends. The CDR3 sequence is 11 residues long. CDR3 nucleotide sequence: TGTGCCAGCAGCGGGGCAGATACGCAGTATTTT. Its protein is CASSGADTQYF.

This clone was counted a few times. The chain carries TRBV2 and TRBJ1-6, with unresolved D. Trimming stripped 6 bases from V and 8 bases from J, with 8 bases between. The CDR3 extends over 12 amino acids. Germline V gene data show CDR1 as SNHLY and CDR2 as FYNNEI. The CDR3 DNA reads as TGTGCCAGCAGGAGGGTGGATTCACCCCTCCACTTT. Amino acid sequence: CASRRVDSPLHF.

The chain is built from TRBV5-6 and TRBJ1-3; a weak D match, TRBD1 (6 bases). Germline CDR1 SGHDT, CDR2 YYEEEE. The CDR3 length is 14 residues. V lost 2 bases, J lost 2 bases, and 8 bases lay in between. CDR3 loop: CASSFAGAGNTIYF. CDR3 sequence (DNA): TGTGCCAGCAGCTTTGCAGGGGCTGGAAACACCATATATTTT. Based on the CDR3 plus reference TRBV5-6 and TRBJ1-3, the full variable domain is DAGVTQSPTHLIKTRGQQVTLRCSPKSGHDTVSWYQQALGQGPQFIFQYYEEEERQRGNFPDRFSGHQFPNYSSELNVNALLLGDSALYLCASSFAGAGNTIYFGEGSWLTVV.

The V call is TRBV28, the J call TRBJ2-2; the D gene is possibly TRBD2 (6 bases). Germline CDR1 and CDR2: MDHEN and SYDVKM. V was shortened by 6 bases and J by 4 bases, with 18 bases between the two germline ends. The CDR3 length is 16 residues. Written as DNA, the CDR3 is TGTGCCAGCAGCCTCCCCGGGGGAGTTGGCACCGGGGAGCTGTTTTTT. Translating gives CASSLPGGVGTGELFF.

This clone has only one observation. J is TRBJ2-1 and V is TRBV19; 8 nucleotides agree with TRBD1. This CDR3 contains 14 residues. The junction had 12 bases not matched to a gene; V was cut back by 8 bases and J by 9 bases. Germline values: CDR1 LNHDA, CDR2 SQIVND (reference sequence). CDR3 DNA: TGTGCCAGTCGGAGGACAGGGATAGTACGTGAGCAGTTCTTC. Protein: CASRRTGIVREQFF. The variable domain in full, with the rest retrieved from reference TRBV19 and TRBJ2-1, is DGGITQSPKYLFRKEGQNVTLSCEQNLNHDAMYWYRQDPGQGLRLIYYSQIVNDFQKGDIAEGYSVSREKKESFPLTVTSAQKNPTAFYLCASRRTGIVREQFFGPGTRLTVL.

The rearrangement uses TRBV2 and TRBJ2-5; TRBD1 might be the D (6 bases). V was shortened by 2 bases and J by 3 bases, with 10 bases between the two germline ends. Germline CDR1 reads SNHLY; CDR2 reads FYNNEI. This CDR3 spans 14 amino acids. CDR3: CASSERTVEETQYF. The CDR3, as DNA: TGTGCCAGCAGTGAACGGACAGTCGAAGAGACCCAGTACTTC.

The table lists this clone with a few counts. This specimen includes other DNA sequences encoding the same CDR3. The chain employs TRBV5-1 and TRBJ2-7; D gene ambiguous. Germline values: CDR1 SGHRS, CDR2 YFSETQ. V was pared by 0 bases and J by 1 base, with 5 bases between. The CDR3 has 13 residues. CDR3 nucleotides: TGCGCCAGCAGCTTGGAGGGATCCTACGAGCAGTACTTC. It encodes CASSLEGSYEQYF. The variable domain in full, completed from reference TRBV5-1 and TRBJ2-7, reads KAGVTQTPRYLIKTRGQQVTLSCSPISGHRSVSWYQQTPGQGLQFLFEYFSETQRNKGNFPGRFSGRQFSNSRSEMNVSTLELGDSALYLCASSLEGSYEQYFGPGTRLTVT.

The chain employs TRBV5-1 and TRBJ2-5; possible D gene TRBD1, 6 bases. Germline loops: CDR1 SGHRS, CDR2 YFSETQ. The CDR3 runs to 15 residues. V lost 2 bases, J lost 2 bases, and 13 bases lay in between. The CDR3 reads CASSFFGTYQETQYF. For the CDR3, the DNA is TGCGCCAGCAGCTTCTTCGGGACATATCAAGAGACCCAGTACTTC.

The chain links TRBV28 to TRBJ1-2; tentatively, D is TRBD1 (5 bases). Looked up from germline, CDR1 is MDHEN and CDR2 is SYDVKM. Trimming left V 7 bases short and J 4 bases short, with 13 bases between. This CDR3 comprises 13 residues. The CDR3 reads CASTRQKLYGYTF. Here the CDR3 DNA reads TGTGCCAGCACCAGACAGAAGCTCTATGGCTACACCTTC.

The genes are TRBV10-3 and TRBJ1-5; tentative D call: TRBD1 (6 bases). CDR3 size: 15 residues. With 5 bases removed from V and 2 bases from J, the gap between germline ends came to 13 bases. Germline V gives CDR1 ENHRY, CDR2 SYGVKD. Written as DNA, the CDR3 is TGTGCCATCAGTTTTGACAGGAGCGGCAATCAGCCCCAGCATTTT. This translates into CAISFDRSGNQPQHF.

J is TRBJ1-4 and V is TRBV6-1; D is unresolved. The V gene lost 5 bases and the J gene lost 6 bases, with 13 bases spanning the gap. This CDR3 has 14 amino acids. Germline lookup yields CDR1 MNHNS and CDR2 SASEGT. This CDR3 is CASSPGGGYEKLFF. The CDR3 DNA is TGTGCCAGCAGTCCAGGAGGCGGTTATGAAAAACTGTTTTTT.

The chain recombines TRBV5-1 with TRBJ2-7; 13 positions match TRBD2. Germline V gene sequence: CDR1 SGHRS, CDR2 YFSETQ. V shed 3 bases, J shed 7 bases, and the junction held 13 bases outside the gene matches. This CDR3 is 17 amino acids long. The chain's CDR3 is CASSSGTSGIRPAEQYF. CDR3 in DNA: TGCGCCAGCAGCTCCGGGACTAGCGGGATCCGGCCGGCAGAGCAGTACTTC.

The chain employs TRBV4-1 and TRBJ2-1, with D perhaps being TRBD1 or TRBD2 (5 bases each). This CDR3 comprises 16 residues. The germline CDR1 and CDR2 sequences are MGHRA and YSYEKL. The V gene lost 0 bases and the J gene lost 2 bases, with 11 bases spanning the gap. The CDR3 loop is CASSQEGRATYNEQFF. CDR3 DNA sequence: TGCGCCAGCAGCCAAGAGGGGCGGGCTACCTACAATGAGCAGTTCTTC.

J is TRBJ2-3 and V is TRBV5-1; 13 bases fit TRBD2. V was clipped by 0 bases and J by 4 bases; unmatched bases: 2. The CDR3 is 16 residues long. Looked up from germline, CDR1 is SGHRS and CDR2 is YFSETQ. CDR3 residues: CASSLGTSGSSDTQYF. The CDR3 DNA follows: TGCGCCAGCAGCTTGGGGACTAGCGGGAGCTCAGATACGCAGTATTTT.

V is TRBV29-1 and J is TRBJ2-1; possible D gene TRBD2, 6 bases. The CDR3 is 15 residues long. The V gene lost 3 bases and the J gene lost 4 bases, with 16 bases spanning the gap. In germline, CDR1 is SQVTM, CDR2 ANQGSEA. CDR3 protein: CSVDPGSGAYNEQFF. The CDR3, as DNA: TGCAGCGTTGATCCGGGTAGCGGAGCATACAATGAGCAGTTCTTC.

The chain uses TRBV28 and TRBJ2-3; D is uncertain. Germline V gene lookup returns CDR1 MDHEN and CDR2 SYDVKM. V was trimmed by 3 bases and J by 0 bases, leaving 7 bases between them. The CDR3 sequence is 14 residues long. The CDR3 nucleotides are TGTGCCAGCAGTTTGGCAGGCAGCACAGATACGCAGTATTTT. Protein sequence: CASSLAGSTDTQYF.

DNA of the CDR3: TGTGCCAGCAGCTTAGAAGGCGGGTCGCCCCTCCACTTT. Amino acid sequence: CASSLEGGSPLHF. The chain recombines TRBV7-2 with TRBJ1-6; no definite D call. V was pared by 1 base and J by 13 bases, with 11 bases between. Germline CDR1 SGHTA, CDR2 FQGNSA. This CDR3 contains 13 residues.

V is TRBV19 and J is TRBJ2-2; 10 bases fit TRBD2. The CDR3 spans 15 residues. The J segment lost 6 bases and the V segment lost 6 bases, leaving 7 bases of the junction unmatched. Germline CDR1 is LNHDA and CDR2 is SQIVND (reference sequence). CDR3 sequence reads: CASRLLAGASGELFF. The CDR3 DNA follows: TGTGCCAGTAGGCTGCTAGCGGGAGCTTCCGGGGAGCTGTTTTTT.

The genes are TRBV28 and TRBJ2-1; D is perhaps TRBD2 (7 bases). V was cut by 8 bases and J by 4 bases, with 15 bases left in between. The CDR3 runs to 14 residues. Germline V lookup: CDR1 MDHEN, CDR2 SYDVKM. CDR3 sequence (DNA): TGTGCCAGCTTAAGGGGGGGCGGATACAATGAGCAGTTCTTC. It specifies CASLRGGGYNEQFF. Supplemented by reference TRBV28 and TRBJ2-1, the full variable domain reads DVKVTQSSRYLVKRTGEKVFLECVQDMDHENMFWYRQDPGLGLRLIYFSYDVKMKEKGDIPEGYSVSREKKERFSLILESASTNQTSMYLCASLRGGGYNEQFFGPGTRLTVL.

The V gene is TRBV30, the J gene TRBJ2-7; the match to TRBD2 covers 13 bases. Germline V gene sequence: CDR1 GTSNPN, CDR2 SVGIG (reference sequence). Trimming cost V 0 bases and J 2 bases; bases outside gene matches: 7. The CDR3 contains 17 residues. The CDR3 is CAWSVARTSGGTYEQYF. CDR3 coding DNA: TGTGCCTGGAGTGTAGCCCGGACTAGCGGGGGAACCTACGAGCAGTACTTC.

The chain is built from TRBV5-1 and TRBJ2-5, with D uncertain. The V gene's germline CDR1 is SGHRS and CDR2 YFSETQ. This CDR3 spans 14 amino acids. V gave up 4 bases and J gave up 5 bases, with 15 bases separating them. DNA for the CDR3: TGCGCCAGCAGCCTTTGGGCCGAGGAGGAGACCCAGTACTTC. This gives the protein CASSLWAEEETQYF.

V gene TRBV6-4 combines with J gene TRBJ2-7, with D perhaps matching TRBD2 (6 bases). Trimming removed 6 bases at V and 4 bases at J, with 19 bases between. This CDR3 region has 15 residues. CDR1 is MRHNA, CDR2 SNTAGT, per germline. CDR3 DNA sequence: TGTGCCAGCAGCCCCCAAGGTGGAGGGCCTTACGAGCAGTACTTC. Translating gives CASSPQGGGPYEQYF.